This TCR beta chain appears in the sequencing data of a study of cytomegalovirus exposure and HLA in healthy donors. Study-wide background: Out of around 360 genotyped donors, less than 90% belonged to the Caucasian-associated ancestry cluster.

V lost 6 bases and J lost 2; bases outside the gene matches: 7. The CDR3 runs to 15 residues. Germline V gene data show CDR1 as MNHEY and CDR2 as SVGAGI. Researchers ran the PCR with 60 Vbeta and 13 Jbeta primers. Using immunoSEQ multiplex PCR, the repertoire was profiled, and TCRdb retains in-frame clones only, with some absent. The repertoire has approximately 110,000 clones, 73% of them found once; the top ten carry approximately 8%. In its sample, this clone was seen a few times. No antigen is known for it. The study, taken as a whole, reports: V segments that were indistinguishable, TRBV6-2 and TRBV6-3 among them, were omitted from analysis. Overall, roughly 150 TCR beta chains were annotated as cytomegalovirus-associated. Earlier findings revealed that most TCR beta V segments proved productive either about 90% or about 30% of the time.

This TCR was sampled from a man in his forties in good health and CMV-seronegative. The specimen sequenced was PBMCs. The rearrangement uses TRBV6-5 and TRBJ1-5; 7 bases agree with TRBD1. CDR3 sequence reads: CASRTGSGGNQPQHF. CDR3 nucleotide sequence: TGTGCCAGCAGGACAGGGTCGGGTGGCAATCAGCCCCAGCATTTT.